Sequencing of this TCR beta chain was carried out in a study of T cells in Graves' hyperthyroidism and ophthalmopathy. Broader study findings: Most thyroid clonotypes that were expanded above 0.001 also turned up in blood. Ophthalmopathy was told apart from stable hyperthyroidism by a 13 V-J model.

This clonotype was seen repeatedly, ten times or more. No antigen is known for it. CDR3 size: 14 residues. Germline CDR1 and CDR2: MNHEY and SVGEGT. The V segment lost 8 bases and the J segment 3 bases; nucleotides outside the gene matches: 8. TCR beta CDR3 regions were amplified from RNA. A set of HTBI primers served as the primers for a first-round RT-PCR of the TCR CDR3. TCRdb fed the multiplex PCR reads into MiXCR, producing one record per CDR3 protein. In the table there are hundreds of thousands of distinct CDR3 sequences, 14% to 15% of which are singletons. The study excluded patients with uncontrolled infection, other autoimmune disease, pregnancy or lactation. The diagnoses drew upon clinical symptoms, serum thyroxine and TRAb, thyroid ultrasound and orbital computed tomography.

The chain recombines TRBV6-2 or TRBV6-3 with TRBJ1-1; 8 bases align to TRBD1. The receptor comes from a woman aged 40-49 years with Graves' ophthalmopathy. Sequenced input: blood. The CDR3 loop is CASGRRGLDTEAFF. CDR3 in DNA: TGTGCCAGCGGACGCAGGGGGCTTGACACTGAAGCTTTCTTT.